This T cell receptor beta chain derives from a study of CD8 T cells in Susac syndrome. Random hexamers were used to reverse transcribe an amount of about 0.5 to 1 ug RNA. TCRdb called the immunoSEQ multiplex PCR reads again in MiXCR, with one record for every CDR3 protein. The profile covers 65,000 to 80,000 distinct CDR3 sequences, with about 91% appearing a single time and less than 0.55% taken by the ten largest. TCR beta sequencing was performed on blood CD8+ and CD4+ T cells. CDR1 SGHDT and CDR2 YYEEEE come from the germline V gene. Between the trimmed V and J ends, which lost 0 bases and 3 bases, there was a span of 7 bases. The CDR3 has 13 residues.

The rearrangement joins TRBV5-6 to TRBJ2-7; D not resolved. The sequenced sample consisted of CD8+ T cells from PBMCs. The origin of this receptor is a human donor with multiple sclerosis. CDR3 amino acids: CASSLGVDYEQYF. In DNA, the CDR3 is TGTGCCAGCAGCTTGGGGGTAGACTACGAGCAGTACTTC.